What follows are 23 T cell receptor beta chains derived from one specimen sequenced in a study of lung T cells in sarcoidosis with Löfgren's syndrome. TCRdb ran MiXCR on the reads and lists one entry per CDR3 protein. Among about 63,000 distinct CDR3 sequences, around 20% were seen once, and the ten largest hold 2% to 2.5%. Sequenced material: CD4+ T cells from PBMCs. The origin of the receptors is a human donor with sarcoidosis (Löfgren's syndrome or another form), or a control subject (not recorded which).

A few counts support this clonotype. The CDR3 coding sequence is TGTGCCTGGAGCCCCAGGGACTATGGCTACACCTTC. The encoded protein is CAWSPRDYGYTF. The chain carries TRBV30 and TRBJ1-2; the D gene is possibly TRBD1 (5 bases). V lost 3 bases to trimming and J lost 3 bases, with 8 bases between them. CDR3 length: 12 residues. From germline, CDR1 is GTSNPN and CDR2 SVGIG (reference sequence). The full variable domain, its missing parts supplied by reference TRBV30 and TRBJ1-2, is SQTIHQWPATLVQPVGSPLSLECTVEGTSNPNLYWYRQAAGRGLQLLFYSVGIGQISSEVPQNLSASRPQDRQFILSSKKLLLSDSGFYLCAWSPRDYGYTFGSGTRLTVV.

Remarks on this clonotype: A clone one base away is much larger, so this may be a read error. DNA of the CDR3: TGTGCCAGCAGCCAACTTTTCCCTGCAGGTAGCGGCGCAGCTTTCTTT. This codes for CASSQLFPAGSGAAFF. The chain couples TRBV14 to TRBJ1-1, with D unresolved. The CDR3 is made up of 16 amino acids. The ends were cut back, 2 bases at V and 10 bases at J, with 23 bases in the middle. Per the germline V gene, CDR1 is SGHDN and CDR2 is FVKESK.

A note on this clonotype: A much bigger clone sits one base away, suggesting this may be a read error. The chain uses TRBV28 and TRBJ1-4; D not certain. V dropped 5 bases and J dropped 5 bases, with 3 bases sitting between them. Germline V CDR1 and CDR2: MDHEN, SYDVKM. CDR3 length: 11 amino acids. DNA of the CDR3: TGTGCCAGCAGTCCCAATGAAAAACTGTTTTTT. Protein sequence: CASSPNEKLFF.

A note on this clonotype: Being one base from a much bigger clone, this may be a read error. The rearrangement joins TRBV6-5 to TRBJ1-5; D gene uncertain. CDR3 size: 13 residues. Germline CDR1 is MNHEY and CDR2 is SVGAGI. The chain's CDR3 is CACSYSNNQPQHF. Written as DNA, the CDR3 is TGTGCCTGCAGTTACAGCAACAATCAGCCCCAGCATTTT.

This clonotype was counted many times. The gene calls are TRBV25-1 and TRBJ2-6, with D uncertain. V dropped 3 bases and J dropped 0 bases, with 9 bases sitting between them. The CDR3 is made up of 16 amino acids. Germline V gene sequence: CDR1 MGHDK, CDR2 SYGVNS. CDR3 residues: CASSDPDLSGANVLTF. CDR3 nucleotide sequence: TGTGCCAGCAGTGATCCGGACCTCTCTGGGGCCAACGTCCTGACTTTC.

With respect to this clonotype: It may be a read error: a sequence one base away is much more abundant. This chain joins TRBV3-1 and TRBJ2-7; TRBD1 matches 9 bases. The CDR3 covers 14 residues. The germline V gene encodes CDR1 LGHDT and CDR2 YNNKEL (reference sequence). The CDR3 reads CASSAGTGSNEQCF. DNA for the CDR3: TGTGCCAGCAGCGCCGGGACAGGGTCGAACGAGCAGTGCTTC.

The sample holds many counts of this clonotype. The chain joins TRBV6-1 to TRBJ1-5, with D unclear. CDR1 and CDR2 from the germline V gene are MNHNS and SASEGT. Trimming removed 6 bases at V and 2 bases at J, with 8 bases between. The length of the CDR3 is 13 residues. The CDR3 DNA reads TGTGCCAGCAGAGGGCAGGGCAATCAGCCCCAGCATTTT. Protein product: CASRGQGNQPQHF.

By share, this clonotype counts as medium-sized. The chain couples TRBV27 to TRBJ2-5, with D perhaps being TRBD1 or TRBD2 (5 bases each). This CDR3 comprises 14 residues. V was pared by 2 bases and J by 9 bases, with 16 bases between. CDR1 is MNHEY, CDR2 SMNVEV, per germline (reference sequence). The CDR3, as DNA: TGTGCCAGCAGTTTACGCGACGGGACCGGAGCCCAGTACTTC. It translates to CASSLRDGTGAQYF.

This clonotype has a count of ten or more. This chain uses TRBV12-5 with TRBJ2-5; D not certain. Germline CDR1 reads LGHNT; CDR2 reads FRNRAP. V was pared by 0 bases and J by 1 base, with 15 bases between. The CDR3 runs to 17 residues. CDR3 in amino acids: CASGLVQKDFGQETQYF. In DNA, the CDR3 is TGTGCTAGTGGTTTGGTACAAAAGGATTTCGGCCAAGAGACCCAGTACTTC.

Written as DNA, the CDR3 is TGTGCCAGCAGCCAGACAGGTTCCGAGCAGTACGTC. Translating it yields CASSQTGSEQYV. J is TRBJ2-7 and V is TRBV3-1; D is perhaps TRBD1 (6 bases). Germline-derived CDR1 and CDR2 are LGHDT and YNNKEL (reference sequence). Trimming cost V 3 bases and J 6 bases, with 9 bases left between them. This CDR3 region has 12 residues.

This clonotype was seen repeatedly, ten times or more. The V gene is TRBV27, the J gene TRBJ1-2; no firm D call. Germline assignment: CDR1 MNHEY and CDR2 SMNVEV (reference sequence). V lost 6 bases and J 8 bases, leaving 22 bases between the germline ends. This CDR3 is 15 amino acids long. CDR3 protein: CASSREPTSPRGYTF. The CDR3 nucleotides read TGTGCCAGCAGCCGCGAACCGACGTCTCCGAGGGGCTACACCTTC.

The chain recombines TRBV7-8 with TRBJ2-5, with TRBD1 identical over 9 bases. V shed 4 bases and J 4 bases; nucleotides not matched to a gene: 4. CDR1 SGHVS and CDR2 FQNEAQ come from the germline V gene. This CDR3 has 14 amino acids. The CDR3 here is CASSSDRGRETQYF. The CDR3 nucleotides are TGTGCCAGCAGCTCGGACAGGGGAAGAGAGACCCAGTACTTC.

This clonotype was observed many times. V is TRBV28 and J is TRBJ2-7; 10 bases match TRBD2. This CDR3 region has 16 residues. V lost 8 bases to trimming and J lost 2 bases; unmatched junction nucleotides: 12. Germline-derived CDR1 and CDR2 are MDHEN and SYDVKM. The CDR3, as DNA: TGTGCCAGCCACCTCGCGGGTAGCGGGAGGCCCTACGAGCAGTACTTC. Translated, it gives CASHLAGSGRPYEQYF.

This clonotype was recorded a few times. The rearrangement uses TRBV12-3 or TRBV12-4 and TRBJ2-3; 11 nucleotides align to TRBD2. This CDR3 has 15 residues. V was pared by 2 bases and J by 8 bases, with 6 bases of the junction left unmatched. The CDR3 region is CASSLSGTSGLTQYF. CDR3 nucleotides: TGTGCCAGCAGTTTATCCGGGACTAGCGGCCTTACGCAGTATTTT.

This clonotype was counted many times. The rearrangement joins TRBV6-1 to TRBJ1-6, with 9 bases aligning to TRBD1. Germline loops: CDR1 MNHNS, CDR2 SASEGT. The CDR3 has 15 residues. Trimming at V came to 7 bases and at J to 7 bases, leaving 8 bases not matched to a gene. CDR3 protein: CASKGQGQRNSPLHF. CDR3 DNA: TGTGCCAGCAAAGGACAGGGGCAGCGGAATTCACCCCTCCACTTT.

In its sample, this clonotype was seen a few times. The V call is TRBV28, the J call TRBJ2-7; the D gene is possibly TRBD1 (7 bases). Germline V lookup: CDR1 MDHEN, CDR2 SYDVKM. V was cut by 8 bases and J by 5 bases, with 19 bases left in between. This CDR3 comprises 14 residues. The CDR3 region is CASARQGGGDEQYV. The CDR3 region has the DNA TGTGCCAGCGCCAGACAGGGAGGTGGGGACGAGCAGTACGTC.

The chain employs TRBV3-1 and TRBJ2-5; 7 bases agree with TRBD2. The trim removed 4 bases at V and 4 bases at J, leaving 9 bases unmatched. CDR3 length: 15 amino acids. The germline CDR1 and CDR2 sequences are LGHDT and YNNKEL (reference sequence). The CDR3 region is CASSPRDGRLETQYF. The DNA for the CDR3 is TGTGCCAGCAGCCCCCGGGACGGGAGGTTAGAGACCCAGTACTTC.

This chain joins TRBV27 and TRBJ1-1; no firm D call. In germline, CDR1 is MNHEY, CDR2 SMNVEV (reference sequence). Deletions cut 6 bases from V and 2 bases from J, with 16 bases between. This CDR3 has 15 amino acids. The CDR3 here is CASSFIRGVNTEAFF. CDR3 sequence (DNA): TGTGCCAGCAGCTTTATCCGTGGAGTTAACACTGAAGCTTTCTTT.

This clonotype was observed a few times. This chain links TRBV28 with TRBJ1-5, with 10 bases identical to TRBD1. This CDR3 region has 17 residues. Trimming took 5 bases from V and 0 from J; bases not matched to a gene: 7. Germline V gene lookup returns CDR1 MDHEN and CDR2 SYDVKM. This CDR3 is CASSRGTGVYSNQPQHF. The DNA of the CDR3 is TGTGCCAGCAGTCGCGGGACAGGGGTTTATAGCAATCAGCCCCAGCATTTT.

Notes on this clonotype: The junction shows a germline mismatch at one end, possibly a read error. This chain connects TRBV6-2 or TRBV6-3 to TRBJ1-5; perhaps TRBD1 as D (5 bases). CDR1 is MNHEY and CDR2 is SVGEGT in the germline V gene. This CDR3 comprises 16 residues. The DNA for the CDR3 is TGTGCCAGCAATTACCATGGGGCCTCCTCTGGTCAGCCCCAGCATTTT. Translation gives CASNYHGASSGQPQHF.

Many counts were recorded for this clonotype. The gene calls are TRBV7-9 and TRBJ2-5, with D perhaps assigned TRBD1 or TRBD2 (7 bases each). V lost 3 bases to trimming and J lost 2 bases, with 13 bases between them. Germline assignment: CDR1 SEHNR and CDR2 FQNEAQ (reference sequence). There are 15 residues in the CDR3. CDR3 region: CASSFGRGGQETQYF. The CDR3 DNA reads as TGTGCCAGCAGCTTCGGCAGGGGGGGACAAGAGACCCAGTACTTC.

In its sample, this clonotype was seen a few times. This chain joins TRBV29-1 and TRBJ2-1; D not certain. The ends were cut back, 8 bases at V and 3 bases at J, with 14 bases in the middle. The V gene's germline CDR1 is SQVTM and CDR2 ANQGSEA. There are 13 residues in the CDR3. DNA for the CDR3: TGCAGCTACCTGAGGCAGCTCTACAATGAGCAGTTCTTC. The encoded protein is CSYLRQLYNEQFF.

This clonotype was seen just once. One end of the junction is discordant with germline, which a read error may explain. CDR3 DNA: TGTGCCAGCAGTGAAGTAAAACAGCGTGAAAGCTCCTACGAGCGGTACTTC. Translating gives CASSEVKQRESSYERYF. This chain uses TRBV2 with TRBJ2-7; D is uncertain. The CDR3 covers 17 residues. CDR1 is SNHLY, CDR2 FYNNEI, per germline.